The 10 T cell receptor beta chains below all came from one sample that was sequenced in a study of OX40 agonist ivuxolimab in advanced cancers. The protocol was immunoSEQ multiplex PCR, while the TCRdb copy is restricted to in-frame clones and leaves out a portion. Of 77,000 or so clones listed, about nine tenths were seen once; the top ten hold 0.4% to 0.55%. This specimen was CD4+ or CD8+ T cells sorted from blood, taken in a trial of the OX40 agonist ivuxolimab. The receptors come from an adult with an advanced solid tumor such as melanoma, head and neck, liver or kidney cancer.

The rearrangement links TRBV7-2 to TRBJ1-2; tentatively, D is TRBD1 (5 bases). The CDR3 loop spans 15 amino acids. Between the trimmed V and J ends, which lost 5 bases and 7 bases, there was a span of 20 bases. Germline V gene data show CDR1 as SGHTA and CDR2 as FQGNSA. DNA for the CDR3: TGTGCCAGCAGCCCCATGATGGGGGAAGCAGGTGGCTACACCTTC. Protein product: CASSPMMGEAGGYTF.

The V and J genes are TRBV7-9 and TRBJ1-1; D not resolved. From germline, CDR1 is SEHNR and CDR2 FQNEAQ (reference sequence). V was cut by 5 bases and J by 0 bases, with 13 bases left in between. The CDR3 is 15 residues long. The CDR3 here is CASSVLAIVNTEAFF. In nucleotides, the CDR3 is TGTGCCAGCAGCGTACTCGCCATTGTGAACACTGAAGCTTTCTTT.

This rearrangement joins TRBV5-6 to TRBJ2-7; 8 nucleotides align to TRBD1. There are 15 residues in the CDR3. The V gene end was trimmed by 2 bases and the J gene end by 2 bases; junction bases not matched to a gene: 6. Germline lookup yields CDR1 SGHDT and CDR2 YYEEEE. The CDR3 DNA follows: TGTGCCAGCAGCTTCGGACAGGGCAATCCCTACGAGCAGTACTTC. Protein sequence: CASSFGQGNPYEQYF.

The chain carries TRBV27 and TRBJ1-2, with TRBD1 identical over 7 bases. Germline lookup yields CDR1 MNHEY and CDR2 SMNVEV (reference sequence). The CDR3 is 13 residues long. The V gene end was trimmed by 4 bases and the J gene end by 8 bases; junction bases not matched to a gene: 7. CDR3 coding DNA: TGTGCCAGCAGTTCCCGGACAGGAGGAGGCTACACCTTC. Protein sequence: CASSSRTGGGYTF.

The chain has TRBV28 and TRBJ2-1, with a tentative D call TRBD2 (6 bases). Germline CDR1 reads MDHEN; CDR2 reads SYDVKM. The CDR3 is 15 residues long. V gave up 3 bases and J gave up 2 bases, with 11 bases separating them. The CDR3 spells CASSLGRGTYNEQFF. CDR3 nucleotides: TGTGCCAGCAGTTTGGGGCGGGGAACCTACAATGAGCAGTTCTTC.

The chain uses TRBV28 and TRBJ1-1; tentatively, D is TRBD1 (6 bases). There are 17 residues in the CDR3. The V end lost 0 bases, the J end lost 0 bases, and 14 bases lay between the germline ends. Germline loops: CDR1 MDHEN, CDR2 SYDVKM. Here the CDR3 DNA reads TGTGCCAGCAGTTTATGGGGCGGGACAACAGTGAACACTGAAGCTTTCTTT. Amino acid sequence: CASSLWGGTTVNTEAFF.

The chain couples TRBV28 to TRBJ2-7; tentative D call: TRBD2 (6 bases). The CDR3 covers 15 residues. The V gene's germline CDR1 is MDHEN and CDR2 SYDVKM. V gave up 8 bases and J gave up 3 bases, with 20 bases separating them. CDR3 nucleotide sequence: TGTGCCAGCCAACTTTCCGGGACTTCCGTCTACGAGCAGTACTTC. Translation gives CASQLSGTSVYEQYF.

The chain carries TRBV19 and TRBJ1-5, with 8 bases lining up with TRBD1. Germline V CDR1 and CDR2: LNHDA, SQIVND (reference sequence). J lost 2 bases, V lost 11 bases, and 5 bases had no gene match. This CDR3 has 13 amino acids. The CDR3 DNA follows: TGTGCCTGCAGGGGGCAAGGCAATCAGCCCCAGCATTTT. Translating gives CACRGQGNQPQHF.

The chain is built from TRBV11-3 and TRBJ1-1; maybe TRBD1 (5 bases). V lost 7 bases to trimming and J lost 6 bases, with 18 bases between them. The CDR3 length is 14 residues. The germline V gene encodes CDR1 SGHNT and CDR2 YENEEA. CDR3 sequence reads: CASTPGGGSPEAFF. In nucleotides, the CDR3 is TGTGCCAGCACCCCGGGTGGGGGGTCTCCTGAAGCTTTCTTT.

The chain recombines TRBV5-6 with TRBJ2-7; no reliable D call. Trimming took off 1 base at V and 4 bases at J, with 9 bases between the two ends. The CDR3 has 13 amino acids. CDR1 is SGHDT and CDR2 is YYEEEE in the germline V gene. CDR3 bases: TGTGCCAGCAGCTTGTTCTTGGGGTACGAGCAGTACTTC. Translating it yields CASSLFLGYEQYF.